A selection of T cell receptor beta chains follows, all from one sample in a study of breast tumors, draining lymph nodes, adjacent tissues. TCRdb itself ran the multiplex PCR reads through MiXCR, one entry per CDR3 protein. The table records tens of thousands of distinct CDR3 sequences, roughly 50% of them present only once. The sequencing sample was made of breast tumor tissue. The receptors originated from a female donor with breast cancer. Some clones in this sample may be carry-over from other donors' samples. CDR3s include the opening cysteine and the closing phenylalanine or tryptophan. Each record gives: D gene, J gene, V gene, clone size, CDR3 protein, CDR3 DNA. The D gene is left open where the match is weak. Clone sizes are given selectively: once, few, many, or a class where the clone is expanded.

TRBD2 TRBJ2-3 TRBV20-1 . CSARLAGEADTQYF TGCAGTGCTAGACTAGCGGGAGAGGCAGATACGCAGTATTTT
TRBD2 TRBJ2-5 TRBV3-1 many CASSQDVTSGETQYF TGTGCCAGCAGCCAAGATGTTACTAGCGGAGAGACCCAGTACTTC
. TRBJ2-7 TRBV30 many CAWTLGGEQYF TGTGCCTGGACACTGGGGGGCGAGCAGTACTTC
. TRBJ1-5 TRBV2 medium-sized CASSVTPGSNQPQHF TGTGCCAGCAGTGTAACCCCAGGAAGCAATCAGCCCCAGCATTTT
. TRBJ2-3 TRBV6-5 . CASSEHRATSTHTQYF TGTGCCAGCAGTGAACACAGGGCGACAAGCACTCATACGCAGTATTTC
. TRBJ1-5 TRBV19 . CASIAQQGRDQPQHF TGTGCCAGTATCGCACAACAGGGACGGGATCAGCCCCAGCATTTT
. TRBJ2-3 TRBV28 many CASSLRRGSATDTQYF TGTGCCAGCAGTTTACGTCGGGGTAGCGCCACAGATACGCAGTATTTT
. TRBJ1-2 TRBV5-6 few CASSPGTATVAGWAGYTF TGTGCCAGCAGCCCGGGAACCGCGACAGTTGCCGGCTGGGCCGGCTACACCTTC
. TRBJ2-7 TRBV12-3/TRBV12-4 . CACGLPSGEQYF TGTGCCTGCGGTTTGCCCAGCGGCGAGCAGTACTTC
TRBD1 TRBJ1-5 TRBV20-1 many CSAPRAQGASIGNQPQHF TGCAGTGCCCCCCGGGCACAGGGGGCCTCCATAGGCAATCAGCCCCAGCATTTT
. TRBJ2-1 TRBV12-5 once CASTETGGSYIEQFF TGTGCCAGCACCGAGACCGGAGGGTCCTACATTGAGCAGTTCTTC
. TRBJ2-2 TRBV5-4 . CASSLSLGGELFF TGTGCCAGCAGCTTATCCCTAGGCGGGGAGCTGTTTTTT
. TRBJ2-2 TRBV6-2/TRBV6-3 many CASKSSGVAGELFF TGTGCCAGCAAGAGTTCCGGTGTCGCCGGGGAGCTGTTTTTT
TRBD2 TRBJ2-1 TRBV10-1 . CASSGTSEIRYNEQFF TGCGCCAGCAGTGGGACTAGCGAGATTCGTTACAATGAGCAGTTCTTC
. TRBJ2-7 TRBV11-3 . CASSLALASDYEQYF TGTGCCAGCAGCTTGGCCTTGGCTAGCGACTACGAGCAGTACTTC
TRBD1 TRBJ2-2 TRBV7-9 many CASSAGVGTANTGELFF TGTGCCAGCAGCGCGGGCGTTGGGACAGCGAACACCGGGGAGCTGTTTTTT
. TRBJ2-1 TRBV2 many CASNREAGESYNEQFF TGTGCCAGCAACAGGGAGGCAGGGGAATCCTACAATGAGCAGTTCTTC
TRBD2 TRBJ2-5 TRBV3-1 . CASSQDATSGETQYF TGCGCCAGCAGCCAAGACGCTACTAGCGGAGAGACCCAGTACTTC
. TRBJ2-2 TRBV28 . CASSSYSENEQNTGELFF TGTGCCAGCAGTTCATACAGCGAAAACGAGCAGAACACCGGGGAGCTGTTTTTT